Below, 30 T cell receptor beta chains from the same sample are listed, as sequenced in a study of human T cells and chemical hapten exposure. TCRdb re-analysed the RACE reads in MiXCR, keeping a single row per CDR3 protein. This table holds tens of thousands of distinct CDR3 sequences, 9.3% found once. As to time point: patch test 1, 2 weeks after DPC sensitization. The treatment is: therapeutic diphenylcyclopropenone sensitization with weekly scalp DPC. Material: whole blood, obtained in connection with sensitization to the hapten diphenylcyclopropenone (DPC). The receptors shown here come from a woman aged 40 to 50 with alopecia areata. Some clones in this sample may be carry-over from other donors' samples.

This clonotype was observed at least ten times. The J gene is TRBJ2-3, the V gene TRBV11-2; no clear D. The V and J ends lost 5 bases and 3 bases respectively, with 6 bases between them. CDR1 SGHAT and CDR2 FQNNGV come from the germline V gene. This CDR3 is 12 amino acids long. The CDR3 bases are TGTGCCAGCAGCCCTAAAACAGATACGCAGTATTTT. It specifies CASSPKTDTQYF. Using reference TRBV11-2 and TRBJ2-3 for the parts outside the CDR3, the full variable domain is EAGVAQSPRYKIIEKRQSVAFWCNPISGHATLYWYQQILGQGPKLLIQFQNNGVVDDSQLPKDRFSAERLKGVDSTLKIQPAKLEDSAVYLCASSPKTDTQYFGPGTRLTVL.

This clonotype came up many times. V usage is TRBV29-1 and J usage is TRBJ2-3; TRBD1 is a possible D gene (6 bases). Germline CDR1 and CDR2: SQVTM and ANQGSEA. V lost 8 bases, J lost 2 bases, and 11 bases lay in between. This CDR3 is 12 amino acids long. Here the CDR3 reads CSIWDNTDTQYF. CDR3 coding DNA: TGCAGCATATGGGACAACACAGATACGCAGTATTTT.

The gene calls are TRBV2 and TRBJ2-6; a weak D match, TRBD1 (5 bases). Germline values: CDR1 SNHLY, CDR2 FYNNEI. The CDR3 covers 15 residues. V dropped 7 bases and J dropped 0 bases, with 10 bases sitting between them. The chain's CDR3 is CASTQGPSGANVLTF. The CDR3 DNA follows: TGTGCCAGCACCCAGGGCCCCTCTGGGGCCAACGTCCTGACTTTC.

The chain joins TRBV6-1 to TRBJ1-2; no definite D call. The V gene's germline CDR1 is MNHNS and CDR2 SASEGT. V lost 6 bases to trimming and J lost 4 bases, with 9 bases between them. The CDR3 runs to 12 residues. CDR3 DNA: TGTGCCAGCAGCGGTGAGCTCTATGGCTACACCTTC. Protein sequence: CASSGELYGYTF.

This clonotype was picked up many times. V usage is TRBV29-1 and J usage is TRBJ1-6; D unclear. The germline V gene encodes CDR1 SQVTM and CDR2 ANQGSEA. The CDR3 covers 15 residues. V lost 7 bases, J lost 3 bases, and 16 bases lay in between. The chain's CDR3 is CSDRTGRLYNSPLHF. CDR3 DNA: TGCAGCGACCGGACGGGGAGACTCTATAATTCACCCCTCCACTTT.

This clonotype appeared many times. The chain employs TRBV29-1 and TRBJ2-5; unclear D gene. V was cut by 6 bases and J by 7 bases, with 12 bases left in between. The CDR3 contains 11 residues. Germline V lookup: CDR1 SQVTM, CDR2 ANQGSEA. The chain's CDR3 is CSVGESGTQYF. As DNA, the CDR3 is TGCAGCGTCGGTGAATCGGGGACCCAGTACTTC.

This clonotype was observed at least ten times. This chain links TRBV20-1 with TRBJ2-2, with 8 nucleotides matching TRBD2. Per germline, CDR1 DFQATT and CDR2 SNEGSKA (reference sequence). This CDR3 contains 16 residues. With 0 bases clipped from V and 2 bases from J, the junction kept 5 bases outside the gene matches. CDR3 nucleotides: TGCAGTGCTAGAGATACCAGCGGGGGAAACACCGGGGAGCTGTTTTTT. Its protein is CSARDTSGGNTGELFF.

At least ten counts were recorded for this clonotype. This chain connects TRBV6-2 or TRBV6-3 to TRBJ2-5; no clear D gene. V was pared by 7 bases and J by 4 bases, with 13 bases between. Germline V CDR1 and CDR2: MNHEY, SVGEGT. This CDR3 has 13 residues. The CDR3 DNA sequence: TGTGCCAGCAACCCTCTAGTTGGAGAGACCCAGTACTTC. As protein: CASNPLVGETQYF.

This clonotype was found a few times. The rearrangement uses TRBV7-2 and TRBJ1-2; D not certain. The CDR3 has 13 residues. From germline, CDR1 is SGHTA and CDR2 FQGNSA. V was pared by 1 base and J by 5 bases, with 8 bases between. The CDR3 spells CASSLDGPYGYTF. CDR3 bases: TGTGCCAGCAGCTTAGACGGTCCGTATGGCTACACCTTC.

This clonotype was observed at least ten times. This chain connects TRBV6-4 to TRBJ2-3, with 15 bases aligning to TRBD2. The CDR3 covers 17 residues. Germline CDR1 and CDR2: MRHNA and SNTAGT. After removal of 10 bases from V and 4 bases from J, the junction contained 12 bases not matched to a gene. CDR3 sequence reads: CATSRTSGGGSADTQYF. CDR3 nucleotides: TGTGCCACCTCCAGGACTAGCGGGGGGGGATCGGCAGATACGCAGTATTTT.

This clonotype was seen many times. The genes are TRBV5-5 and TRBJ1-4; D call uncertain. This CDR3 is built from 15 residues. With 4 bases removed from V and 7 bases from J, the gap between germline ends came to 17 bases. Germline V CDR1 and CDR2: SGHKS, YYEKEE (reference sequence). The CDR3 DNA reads TGTGCCAGCAGCCGGGTACCCGGAGAGGGTGAAAAACTGTTTTTT. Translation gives CASSRVPGEGEKLFF.

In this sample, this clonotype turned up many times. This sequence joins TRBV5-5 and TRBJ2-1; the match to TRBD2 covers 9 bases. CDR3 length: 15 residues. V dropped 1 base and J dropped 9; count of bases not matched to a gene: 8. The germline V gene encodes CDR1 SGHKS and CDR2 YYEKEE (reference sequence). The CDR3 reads CASSLSSSGVAEQFF. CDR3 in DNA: TGTGCCAGCAGCTTGAGCTCTAGCGGGGTTGCTGAGCAGTTCTTC.

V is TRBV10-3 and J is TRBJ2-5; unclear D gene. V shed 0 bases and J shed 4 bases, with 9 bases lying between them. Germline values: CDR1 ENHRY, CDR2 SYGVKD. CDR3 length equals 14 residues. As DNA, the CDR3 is TGTGCCATCAGTGAGTCGAACGGTAGAGAGACCCAGTACTTC. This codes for CAISESNGRETQYF.

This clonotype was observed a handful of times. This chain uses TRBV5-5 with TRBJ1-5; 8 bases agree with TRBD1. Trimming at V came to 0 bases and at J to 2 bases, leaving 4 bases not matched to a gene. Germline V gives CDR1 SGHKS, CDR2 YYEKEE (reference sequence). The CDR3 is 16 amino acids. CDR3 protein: CASSLDYRGGNQPQHF. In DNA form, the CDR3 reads TGTGCCAGCAGCTTGGATTACAGGGGGGGCAATCAGCCCCAGCATTTT. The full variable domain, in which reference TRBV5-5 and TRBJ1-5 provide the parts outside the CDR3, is DAGVTQSPTHLIKTRGQQVTLRCSPISGHKSVSWYQQVLGQGPQFIFQYYEKEERGRGNFPDRFSARQFPNYSSELNVNALLLGDSALYLCASSLDYRGGNQPQHFGDGTRLSIL.

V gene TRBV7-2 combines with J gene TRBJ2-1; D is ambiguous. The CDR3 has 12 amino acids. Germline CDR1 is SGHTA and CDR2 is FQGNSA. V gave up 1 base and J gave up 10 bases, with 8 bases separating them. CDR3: CASSLVAPEQFF. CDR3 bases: TGTGCCAGCAGCTTAGTGGCGCCGGAGCAGTTCTTC. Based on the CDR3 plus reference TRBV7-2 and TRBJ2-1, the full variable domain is GAGVSQSPSNKVTEKGKDVELRCDPISGHTALYWYRQSLGQGLEFLIYFQGNSAPDKSGLPSDRFSAERTGGSVSTLTIQRTQQEDSAVYLCASSLVAPEQFFGPGTRLTVL.

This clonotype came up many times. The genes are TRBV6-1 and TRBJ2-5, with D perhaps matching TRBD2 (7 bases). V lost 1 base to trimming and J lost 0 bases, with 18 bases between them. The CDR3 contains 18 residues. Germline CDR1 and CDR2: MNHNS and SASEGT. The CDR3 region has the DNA TGTGCCAGCAGTGAAGAGGGGGAGGGAGGCGGGAACCAAGAGACCCAGTACTTC. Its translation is CASSEEGEGGGNQETQYF.

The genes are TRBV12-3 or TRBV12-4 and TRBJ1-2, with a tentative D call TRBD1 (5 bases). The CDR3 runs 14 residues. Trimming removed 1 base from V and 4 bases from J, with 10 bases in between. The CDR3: CASSLVGGAYGYTF. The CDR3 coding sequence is TGTGCCAGCAGTTTAGTTGGAGGGGCCTATGGCTACACCTTC.

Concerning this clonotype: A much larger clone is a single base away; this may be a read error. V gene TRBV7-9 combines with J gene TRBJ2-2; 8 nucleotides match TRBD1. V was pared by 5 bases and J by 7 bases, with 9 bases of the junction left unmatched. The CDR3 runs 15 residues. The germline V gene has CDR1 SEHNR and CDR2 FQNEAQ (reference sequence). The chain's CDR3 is CASSPTQQGVGELFF. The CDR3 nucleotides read TGTGCCAGCAGCCCGACCCAACAGGGGGTCGGGGAGCTGTTTTTT.

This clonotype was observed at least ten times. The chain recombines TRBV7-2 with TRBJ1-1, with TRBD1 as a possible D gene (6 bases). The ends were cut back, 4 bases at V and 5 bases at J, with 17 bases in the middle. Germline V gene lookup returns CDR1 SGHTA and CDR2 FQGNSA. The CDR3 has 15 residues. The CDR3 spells CASSYTQGRGTEAFF. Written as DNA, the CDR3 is TGTGCCAGCAGCTATACCCAGGGAAGGGGGACTGAAGCTTTCTTT.

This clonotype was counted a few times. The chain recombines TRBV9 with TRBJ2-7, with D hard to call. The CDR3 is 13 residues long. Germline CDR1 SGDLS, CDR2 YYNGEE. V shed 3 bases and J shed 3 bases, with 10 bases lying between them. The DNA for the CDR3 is TGTGCCAGCAGCGCACAACAGAACTACGAGCAGTACTTC. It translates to CASSAQQNYEQYF.

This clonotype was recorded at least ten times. For the CDR3, the DNA is TGTGCCAGCAGCTCATCACAGGGCCAGCCCCAGCATTTT. The encoded protein is CASSSSQGQPQHF. The gene calls are TRBV7-2 and TRBJ1-5; D may be TRBD1 (6 bases). The CDR3 covers 13 residues. Trimming shortened V by 4 bases and J by 7 bases, and 11 bases separated the two germline ends. The V gene's germline CDR1 is SGHTA and CDR2 FQGNSA.

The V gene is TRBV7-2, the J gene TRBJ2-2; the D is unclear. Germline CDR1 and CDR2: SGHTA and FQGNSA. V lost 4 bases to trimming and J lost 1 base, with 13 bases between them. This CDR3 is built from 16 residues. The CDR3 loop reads CASSSQANLNTGELFF. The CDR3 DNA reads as TGTGCCAGCAGCTCCCAGGCCAACCTGAACACCGGGGAGCTGTTTTTT.

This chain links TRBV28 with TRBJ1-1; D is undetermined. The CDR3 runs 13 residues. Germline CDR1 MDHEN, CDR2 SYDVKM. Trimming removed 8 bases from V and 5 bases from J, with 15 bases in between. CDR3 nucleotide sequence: TGTGCCAGCCGAAGAACGGGAGGGACTGAAGCTTTCTTT. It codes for CASRRTGGTEAFF.

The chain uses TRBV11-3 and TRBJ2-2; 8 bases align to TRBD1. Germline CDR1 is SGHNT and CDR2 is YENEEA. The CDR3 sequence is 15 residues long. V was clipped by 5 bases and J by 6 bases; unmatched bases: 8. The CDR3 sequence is CASSPTGVLPGELFF. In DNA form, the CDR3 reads TGTGCCAGCAGCCCGACAGGGGTTTTACCCGGGGAGCTGTTTTTT.

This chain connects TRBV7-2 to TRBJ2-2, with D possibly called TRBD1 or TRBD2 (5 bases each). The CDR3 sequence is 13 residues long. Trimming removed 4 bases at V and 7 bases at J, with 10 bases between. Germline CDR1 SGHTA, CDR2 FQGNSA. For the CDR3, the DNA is TGTGCCAGCAGCTCCGGGGCCCTCGGGGAGCTGTTTTTT. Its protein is CASSSGALGELFF.

The CDR3 DNA follows: TGTGCCTGGAGTGTTGGACAGAGATTTAGCAGGAGTCAGCCCCAGCATTTT. Encoded protein: CAWSVGQRFSRSQPQHF. The chain links TRBV30 to TRBJ1-5, with a weak D call TRBD1 (6 bases). The ends were cut back, 0 bases at V and 6 bases at J, with 21 bases in the middle. The CDR3 is 17 residues long. Germline CDR1 is GTSNPN and CDR2 is SVGIG (reference sequence).

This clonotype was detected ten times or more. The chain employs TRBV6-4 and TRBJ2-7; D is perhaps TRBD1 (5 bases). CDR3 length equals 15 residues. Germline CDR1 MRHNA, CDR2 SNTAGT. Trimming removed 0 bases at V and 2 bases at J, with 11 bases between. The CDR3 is CASSDSIDRAYEQYF. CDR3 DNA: TGTGCCAGCAGTGACTCGATAGACAGAGCCTACGAGCAGTACTTC.

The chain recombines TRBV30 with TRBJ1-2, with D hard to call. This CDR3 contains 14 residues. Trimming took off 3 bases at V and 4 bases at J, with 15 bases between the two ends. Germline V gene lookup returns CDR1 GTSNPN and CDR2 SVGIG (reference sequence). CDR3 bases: TGTGCCTGGAGCCCCTTTTCCGGCACCTATGGCTACACCTTC. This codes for CAWSPFSGTYGYTF.

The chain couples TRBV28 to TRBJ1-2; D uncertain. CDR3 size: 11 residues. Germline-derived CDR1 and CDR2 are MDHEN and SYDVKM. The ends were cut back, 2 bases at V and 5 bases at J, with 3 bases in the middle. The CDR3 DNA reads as TGTGCCAGCAGTTTACAGTATGGCTACACCTTC. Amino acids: CASSLQYGYTF.

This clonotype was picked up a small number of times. The CDR3 loop reads CASSPRLGTGYSYEQYF. In DNA form, the CDR3 reads TGTGCCAGCAGTCCCCGGCTAGGGACAGGGTATTCGTACGAGCAGTACTTC. The chain couples TRBV28 to TRBJ2-7; TRBD1 agrees at 9 bases. V trimming: 5 bases; J trimming: 4 bases; junction bases outside the gene matches: 15. Germline assignment: CDR1 MDHEN and CDR2 SYDVKM. This CDR3 contains 17 residues.